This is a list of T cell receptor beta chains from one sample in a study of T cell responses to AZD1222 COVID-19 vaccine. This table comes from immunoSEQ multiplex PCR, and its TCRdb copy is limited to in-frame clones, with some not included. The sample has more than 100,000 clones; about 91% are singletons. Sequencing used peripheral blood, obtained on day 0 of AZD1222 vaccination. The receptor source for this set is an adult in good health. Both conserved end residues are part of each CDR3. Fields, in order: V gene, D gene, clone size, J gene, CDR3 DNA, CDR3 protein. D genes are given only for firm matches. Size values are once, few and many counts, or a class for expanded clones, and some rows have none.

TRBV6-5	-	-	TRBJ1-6	TGTGCCAGCAGTTACTCGCGGGGGGACTCACCCCTCCACTTT	CASSYSRGDSPLHF
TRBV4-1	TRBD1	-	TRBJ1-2	TGCGCCAGCAGCCAGACGGCGCCCGAGACAGGGGTATTCTATGGCTACACCTTC	CASSQTAPETGVFYGYTF
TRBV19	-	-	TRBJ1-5	TGTGCCAGTACTAACGGGGTCGGTTATCAGCCCCAGCATTTT	CASTNGVGYQPQHF
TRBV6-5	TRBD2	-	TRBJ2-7	TGTGCCAGCGGTATTTTGACTAGCGGGGGCTACGAGCAGTACTTC	CASGILTSGGYEQYF
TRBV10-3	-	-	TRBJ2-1	TGTGCCATCAGTGAGCCGGGGATCGGAGATGAGCAGTTCTTC	CAISEPGIGDEQFF
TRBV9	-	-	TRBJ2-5	TGTGCCAGCAGCCCCGGGGTACCGGAGACCCAGTACTTC	CASSPGVPETQYF
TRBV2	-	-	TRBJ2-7	TGTGCCAGCAGTGAAGGGACAGCCTCCTACGAGCAGTACTTC	CASSEGTASYEQYF
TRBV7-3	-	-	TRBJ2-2	TGTGCCAGCAGCTCAACAGGGACGAACACCGGGGAGCTGTTTTTT	CASSSTGTNTGELFF
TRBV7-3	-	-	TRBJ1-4	TGTGCCAGCAGCTTATGTCGCCCCGGGAATGAAAAACTGTTTTTT	CASSLCRPGNEKLFF
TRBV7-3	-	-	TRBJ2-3	TGTGCCAGCAGCTGGGGGGGCGAACCAGATACGCAGTATTTT	CASSWGGEPDTQYF
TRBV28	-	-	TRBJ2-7	TGTGCCAGCAGTCGGCAGGGACGGACCTACGAGCAGTACTTC	CASSRQGRTYEQYF
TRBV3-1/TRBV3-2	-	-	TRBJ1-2	TGTGCCAGCAGCCAAGATGTAGTGAGGGACCTGAGGAATGGCTACACCTTC	CASSQDVVRDLRNGYTF
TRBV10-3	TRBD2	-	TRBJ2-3	TGTGCCATCAGATATAGCGGGGGGGCCTCAGATACGCAGTATTTT	CAIRYSGGASDTQYF
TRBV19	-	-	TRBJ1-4	TGTGCCAGTAGTCCAGGGAGTGAAAAACTGTTTTTT	CASSPGSEKLFF
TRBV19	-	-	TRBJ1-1	TGTGCCAGTAGTAGCACTTGGAACACTGAAGCTTTCTTT	CASSSTWNTEAFF
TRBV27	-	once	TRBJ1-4	TGTGCCATCCCGGACGGCCTGACTAATGAAAAACTGTTTTTT	CAIPDGLTNEKLFF
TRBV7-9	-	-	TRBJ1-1	TGTGCCAGCGGGCCTAAGGGGGTAGGCTCTGAAGCTTTCTTT	CASGPKGVGSEAFF
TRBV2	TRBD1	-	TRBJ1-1	TGTGCCAGCCTGATTGGACAGGGAGGAACTGAAGCTTTCTTT	CASLIGQGGTEAFF
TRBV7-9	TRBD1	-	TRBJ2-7	TGTGCCAGCAGCAAGACAGGGATCGACGAGCAGTACTTC	CASSKTGIDEQYF
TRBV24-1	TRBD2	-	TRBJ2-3	TGTGCCACCAGTGATCCGGGACTAGCGGGGGATACGCAGTATTTT	CATSDPGLAGDTQYF
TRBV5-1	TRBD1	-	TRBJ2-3	TGCGCCAGCTCCCCGGGACAGATCACAGATACGCAGTATTTT	CASSPGQITDTQYF
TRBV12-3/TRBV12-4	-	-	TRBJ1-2	TGTGCCAGCAGTCCTCAGGGTAGGGGTGGCTACACCTTC	CASSPQGRGGYTF
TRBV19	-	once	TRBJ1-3	TGTGCCAGCGGTCAGCAGGGGCAAAACACCATATATTTT	CASGQQGQNTIYF
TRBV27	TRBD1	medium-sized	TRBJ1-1	TGTGCCAGCAGTTCGAACAGGGGACCCACTGAAGCTTTCTTT	CASSSNRGPTEAFF
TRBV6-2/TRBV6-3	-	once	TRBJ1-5	TGTGCCAGCAGTCAAAACAGGCGTAATCAGCCCCAGCATTTT	CASSQNRRNQPQHF
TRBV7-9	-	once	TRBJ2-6	TGTGCCAGCAGTTCTGGGGCCAACGTCCTGACTTTC	CASSSGANVLTF
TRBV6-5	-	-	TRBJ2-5	TGTGCCAGCAGTCCATGGGCCCAAGAGACCCAGTACTTC	CASSPWAQETQYF
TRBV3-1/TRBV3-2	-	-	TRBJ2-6	TGTGCCAGCATCCAGAGCTTGGACAGGGCCAACGTCCTGACTTTC	CASIQSLDRANVLTF
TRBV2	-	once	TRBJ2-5	TGTGCCAGCAGTGAGATTCCAGAGACCCAGTACTTC	CASSEIPETQYF
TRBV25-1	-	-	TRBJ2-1	TGTGCCAGCAGTGAATATTACGGCGCGCAGAGCTCCTACAATGAGCAGTTCTTC	CASSEYYGAQSSYNEQFF
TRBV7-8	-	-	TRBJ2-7	TGTGCCAGCAGCTCACGTCAGGCGGGGTCCTACGAGCAGTACTTC	CASSSRQAGSYEQYF
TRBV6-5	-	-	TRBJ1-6	TGTGCCAGCAGTCTAACGCAGGGTACAGATTCACCCCTCCACTTT	CASSLTQGTDSPLHF
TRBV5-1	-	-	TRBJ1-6	TGCGCCAGCAGCCCCGGGACAAGTAATTCACCCCTCCACTTT	CASSPGTSNSPLHF
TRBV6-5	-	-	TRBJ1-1	TGTGCCAGCAAGTCGAACACTGAAGCTTTCTTT	CASKSNTEAFF
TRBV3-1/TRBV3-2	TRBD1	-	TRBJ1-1	TGTGCCAGCAGCCATGGGACAGCGAACACTGAAGCTTTCTTT	CASSHGTANTEAFF
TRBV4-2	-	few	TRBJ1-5	TGTGCCAGCAGCCAACTGCAGGGGAGGGGAGGGGATCAGCCCCAGCATTTT	CASSQLQGRGGDQPQHF
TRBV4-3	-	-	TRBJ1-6	TGCGCCAGCAGCCAAGACTTCGGATCACAGACGAATTCACCCCTCCACTTT	CASSQDFGSQTNSPLHF
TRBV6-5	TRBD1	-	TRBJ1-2	TGTGCCAGCAGGTACGGGACAGACTATGGCTACACCTTC	CASRYGTDYGYTF
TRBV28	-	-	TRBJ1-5	TGTGCCAGCAGTGGCAGGGCGAATTATCAGCCCCAGCATTTT	CASSGRANYQPQHF
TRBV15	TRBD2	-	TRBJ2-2	TGTGCCACCAGAACCGGGAGCGGGGGTGCCGGGGAGCTGTTTTTT	CATRTGSGGAGELFF
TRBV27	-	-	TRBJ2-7	TGTGCCAGCAGTTTAGGGAATAGTTGGCGCTACGAGCAGTACTTC	CASSLGNSWRYEQYF